The next 23 T cell receptor beta chains were all read from a single sample in a study of cytomegalovirus exposure and HLA in healthy donors. The study ran its PCR with 60 Vbeta and 13 Jbeta primers. The repertoire was sequenced with immunoSEQ multiplex PCR; TCRdb's copy has only in-frame clones and lacks some. The data contain some 190,000 clones, roughly 80% of them seen just once; the ten biggest clones take up 2.1%. Sequencing used PBMCs. These receptors were obtained from a woman in her twenties or thirties in good health and CMV-seropositive.

This chain uses TRBV30 with TRBJ1-4; 7 bases map to TRBD1. The CDR3 is 13 residues long. Germline trimming cut 1 base from V and 7 bases from J; bases unmatched to any gene: 3. In germline, CDR1 is GTSNPN, CDR2 SVGIG (reference sequence). The CDR3 nucleotides read TGTGCCTGGAGTGACAGGGGTGGTGAAAAACTGTTTTTT. This sequence encodes CAWSDRGGEKLFF.

The chain combines TRBV4-2 with TRBJ1-2, with 8 bases that match TRBD1. CDR1 and CDR2 from the germline V gene are LGHNA and YNFKEQ. This CDR3 contains 12 residues. Losses at the gene ends were 3 bases for V and 10 bases for J; bases not matched to a gene: 4. The CDR3 spells CASSHQTGDYTF. As DNA, the CDR3 is TGTGCCAGCAGCCATCAGACAGGGGACTACACCTTC.

The V call is TRBV7-2, the J call TRBJ2-5, with 11 bases aligning to TRBD2. The DNA end lines up better with TRBJ2-7; the J call may be wrong. Germline values: CDR1 SGHTA, CDR2 FQGNSA. This CDR3 is built from 15 residues. The CDR3 DNA reads as TGTGCCAGCAGCCATACTAGCGGGGGCTCCTACGAGCAGTACTTC. The encoded protein is CASSHTSGGSYEQYF.

V usage is TRBV30 and J usage is TRBJ2-4; 10 bases fit TRBD2. J lost 2 bases, V lost 5 bases, and 12 bases had no gene match. The CDR3 totals 17 residues. CDR1 and CDR2 (germline): GTSNPN, SVGIG (reference sequence). CDR3 residues: CAWQRGGHPSTKNIQYF. Here the CDR3 DNA reads TGTGCCTGGCAGCGGGGGGGACATCCCTCGACCAAAAACATTCAGTACTTC.

The J gene is TRBJ2-5, the V gene TRBV30; no clear D gene. The germline V gene encodes CDR1 GTSNPN and CDR2 SVGIG (reference sequence). V shed 0 bases and J shed 2 bases, with 7 bases lying between them. This CDR3 spans 13 amino acids. This CDR3 reads CAWSVQKQETQYF. DNA for the CDR3: TGTGCCTGGAGTGTACAGAAACAAGAGACCCAGTACTTC. The full variable domain, its missing parts supplied by reference TRBV30 and TRBJ2-5, is SQTIHQWPATLVQPVGSPLSLECTVEGTSNPNLYWYRQAAGRGLQLLFYSVGIGQISSEVPQNLSASRPQDRQFILSSKKLLLSDSGFYLCAWSVQKQETQYFGPGTRLLVL.

The genes are TRBV7-2 and TRBJ2-5, with 10 bases that match TRBD1. V lost 5 bases to trimming and J lost 7 bases; unmatched junction nucleotides: 4. The CDR3 totals 13 residues. The germline gives CDR1 SGHTA, CDR2 FQGNSA. The CDR3: CASSQRTGGTQYF. In nucleotides, the CDR3 is TGTGCCAGCAGCCAAAGGACAGGGGGGACCCAGTACTTC.

The chain combines TRBV5-1 with TRBJ2-5; 9 bases are a match to TRBD1. Trimming cost V 0 bases and J 5 bases; bases outside gene matches: 5. Germline assignment: CDR1 SGHRS and CDR2 YFSETQ. This CDR3 contains 15 residues. The CDR3 loop reads CASSLGTGVTETQYF. The CDR3 DNA sequence: TGCGCCAGCAGCTTGGGGACAGGGGTTACGGAGACCCAGTACTTC.

The CDR3 reads CASSRGQGGTQYF. CDR3 DNA sequence: TGTGCCAGCAGCCGCGGACAGGGAGGGACCCAGTACTTC. J is TRBJ2-5 and V is TRBV7-9; 8 bases align to TRBD1. Germline V CDR1 and CDR2: SEHNR, FQNEAQ (reference sequence). V gave up 5 bases and J gave up 7 bases; unmatched junction bases: 6. This CDR3 is built from 13 residues. Full variable domain (rest looked up from reference TRBV7-9 and TRBJ2-5): DTGVSQNPRHKITKRGQNVTFRCDPISEHNRLYWYRQTLGQGPEFLTYFQNEAQLEKSRLLSDRFSAERPKGSFSTLEIQRTEQGDSAMYLCASSRGQGGTQYFGPGTRLLVL.

This clone occurred once. This chain uses TRBV7-2 with TRBJ2-1, with 7 positions matching TRBD2. This CDR3 is 16 amino acids long. Germline assignment: CDR1 SGHTA and CDR2 FQGNSA. Unmatched junction bases numbered 11, after V lost 5 bases and J lost 4 bases. The CDR3 DNA is TGTGCCAGCAGCCTCCATGATGGTAGCGGGTACAATGAGCAGTTCTTC. As protein: CASSLHDGSGYNEQFF.

CDR3 in amino acids: CASIRTPGNTEAFF. Here the CDR3 DNA reads TGTGCCAGCATCAGGACACCCGGAAACACTGAAGCTTTCTTT. The chain joins TRBV2 to TRBJ1-1; weak D call: TRBD1 (5 bases). Trimming took 7 bases from V and 2 from J, leaving 14 bases between them. CDR1 is SNHLY, CDR2 FYNNEI, per germline. The CDR3 loop spans 14 amino acids.

The V and J genes are TRBV15 and TRBJ1-2; TRBD1 might be the D (5 bases). The germline CDR1 and CDR2 sequences are LNHNV and YYDKDF (reference sequence). The CDR3 extends over 16 amino acids. The V and J ends lost 0 bases and 5 bases respectively, with 16 bases between them. The CDR3 loop reads CATSRDLEGPIYGYTF. For the CDR3, the DNA is TGTGCCACCAGCAGAGATCTGGAGGGGCCCATATATGGCTACACCTTC.

The chain couples TRBV5-4 to TRBJ2-6, with 7 bases lining up with TRBD1. CDR3 length: 16 residues. From germline, CDR1 is SGHNT and CDR2 YYREEE (reference sequence). The V gene end was trimmed by 0 bases and the J gene end by 4 bases; junction bases not matched to a gene: 4. CDR3 nucleotides: TGTGCCAGCAGCTTGGTAGGGGGCTCAGGGGCCAACGTCCTGACTTTC. This sequence encodes CASSLVGGSGANVLTF.

The V gene is TRBV19, the J gene TRBJ2-7; TRBD1 matches 10 bases. V shed 10 bases and J 5 bases; nucleotides not matched to a gene: 5. Germline CDR1 is LNHDA and CDR2 is SQIVND (reference sequence). The CDR3 covers 12 residues. The CDR3 reads CATGTGVDEQYF. DNA of the CDR3: TGTGCCACCGGGACAGGGGTGGACGAGCAGTACTTC.

The J gene is TRBJ2-2, the V gene TRBV7-2, with 10 bases matching TRBD2. The CDR3 length is 18 residues. With 1 base clipped from V and 1 base from J, the junction kept 6 bases outside the gene matches. Germline CDR1 reads SGHTA; CDR2 reads FQGNSA. In nucleotides, the CDR3 is TGTGCCAGCAGCTTAGTATTAGCGGGAGGCCGGAACACCGGGGAGCTGTTTTTT. Amino acids: CASSLVLAGGRNTGELFF.

This clone occurred once. J is TRBJ1-1 and V is TRBV9; D is perhaps TRBD1 (6 bases). V lost 3 bases and J lost 1, with 16 bases in between. The V gene's germline CDR1 is SGDLS and CDR2 YYNGEE. The CDR3 runs 16 residues. The CDR3 loop is CASSGGTSYKNTEAFF. The CDR3 nucleotides read TGTGCCAGCAGCGGGGGGACATCGTACAAGAACACTGAAGCTTTCTTT.

This sequence joins TRBV28 and TRBJ2-5; D is uncertain. TRBJ2-7 explains the end of the DNA better; the J call may be wrong. CDR1 is MDHEN, CDR2 SYDVKM, per germline. This CDR3 has 13 residues. CDR3 bases: TGTGCCAGCAGTTCCAACGTCCCCTACGAGCAGTACTTC. It yields the protein CASSSNVPYEQYF.

V gene TRBV10-3 combines with J gene TRBJ2-5, with TRBD2 matching 14 bases. This CDR3 has 16 residues. Germline CDR1 is ENHRY and CDR2 is SYGVKD. The V segment lost 4 bases and the J segment 1 base; nucleotides outside the gene matches: 2. CDR3 sequence: CAISGTSGGIQETQYF. For the CDR3, the DNA is TGTGCCATCAGTGGGACTAGCGGGGGGATCCAAGAGACCCAGTACTTC.

The rearrangement joins TRBV29-1 to TRBJ2-7; TRBD2 matches 7 bases. This CDR3 spans 14 amino acids. Germline CDR1 SQVTM, CDR2 ANQGSEA. With 7 bases clipped from V and 1 base from J, the junction kept 10 bases outside the gene matches. The CDR3 protein is CSAREGGKSYEQYF. As DNA, the CDR3 is TGCAGCGCGAGGGAGGGTGGCAAATCCTACGAGCAGTACTTC.

The rearrangement links TRBV28 to TRBJ1-5; TRBD1 matches 9 bases. J lost 0 bases, V lost 6 bases, and 12 bases had no gene match. Per the germline V gene, CDR1 is MDHEN and CDR2 is SYDVKM. This CDR3 region has 18 residues. CDR3 protein: CASSTTGTGPYSNQPQHF. The CDR3 bases are TGTGCCAGCAGCACAACCGGGACAGGGCCCTATAGCAATCAGCCCCAGCATTTT.

This rearrangement joins TRBV28 to TRBJ1-5, with D possibly TRBD1 on 6 matching bases. The CDR3 consists of 15 residues. Germline V gene sequence: CDR1 MDHEN, CDR2 SYDVKM. Between the trimmed V and J ends, which lost 6 bases and 1 base, there was a span of 13 bases. Here the CDR3 reads CASSLQGRSNQPQHF. The CDR3 DNA is TGTGCCAGCAGCCTACAGGGACGGAGCAATCAGCCCCAGCATTTT.

The gene calls are TRBV11-3 and TRBJ2-1; D is unresolved. The CDR3 runs 14 residues. CDR1 is SGHNT, CDR2 YENEEA, per germline. The V end lost 2 bases, the J end lost 6 bases, and 11 bases lay between the germline ends. The CDR3 spells CASSLSAETNEQFF. The CDR3 nucleotides read TGTGCCAGCAGCTTATCGGCGGAGACCAATGAGCAGTTCTTC.

J is TRBJ2-1 and V is TRBV2; D is ambiguous. Trimming pared 4 bases from V and 5 bases from J, leaving 12 bases between. This CDR3 region has 14 residues. CDR1 and CDR2 (germline): SNHLY, FYNNEI. Written as DNA, the CDR3 is TGTGCCAGCAGTGGAGACACCAATAACAATGAGCAGTTCTTC. Translating gives CASSGDTNNNEQFF.

The chain employs TRBV21-1 and TRBJ2-7; whether TRBD1, the table's D call, matches the DNA was not checked. TRBV21-1 is labeled a pseudogene. CDR3 length: 14 amino acids. CDR3 bases: TGTGCCAGCAGCATACGGGACAGGGTAGGGGAGCAGTACTTC. It yields the protein CASSIRDRVGEQYF.